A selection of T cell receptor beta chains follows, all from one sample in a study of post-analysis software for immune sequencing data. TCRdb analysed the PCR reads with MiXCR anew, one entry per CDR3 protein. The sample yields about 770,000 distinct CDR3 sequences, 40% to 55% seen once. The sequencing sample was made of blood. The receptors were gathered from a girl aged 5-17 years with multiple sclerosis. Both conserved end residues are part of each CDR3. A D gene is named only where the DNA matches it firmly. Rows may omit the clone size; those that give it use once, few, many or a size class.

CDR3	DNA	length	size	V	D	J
CASSLSSGGTNEQFF	TGTGCTAGCAGCTTATCGAGCGGGGGGACCAATGAGCAGTTCTTC	15	few	TRBV7-7	TRBD2	TRBJ2-1
CASAQIGLEAFF	TGTGCCAGCGCCCAAATTGGACTCGAAGCTTTCTTT	12	once	TRBV27	-	TRBJ1-1
CASSQGDAETQYF	TGTGCTAGCAGCCAGGGGGATGCGGAGACCCAGTACTTC	13	-	TRBV7-7	TRBD1	TRBJ2-5
CASRRDEGKEKLFF	TGTGCCAGCAGAAGGGACGAGGGTAAAGAAAAACTGTTTTTT	14	-	TRBV12-3/TRBV12-4	-	TRBJ1-4
CASSFGTGHQPQHF	TGTGCCAGCAGCTTTGGGACAGGGCATCAGCCCCAGCATTTT	14	-	TRBV7-2	TRBD1	TRBJ1-5
CSAKLTGWNQPQHF	TGCAGTGCTAAACTGACAGGGTGGAATCAGCCCCAGCATTTT	14	-	TRBV20-1	TRBD1	TRBJ1-5
CSAIQSLNYEQYF	TGCAGTGCTATACAGAGCCTTAACTACGAGCAGTACTTC	13	-	TRBV20-1	-	TRBJ2-7
CSVDEGAISRGYTF	TGCAGCGTTGATGAGGGGGCGATCTCTAGGGGCTACACCTTC	14	few	TRBV29-1	TRBD1	TRBJ1-2
CASSQGGVNTEAFF	TGTGCCAGCAGCCAAGGCGGGGTGAACACTGAAGCTTTCTTT	14	-	TRBV3-1	-	TRBJ1-1
CASSLEVAGVAEQFF	TGTGCCAGCAGCCTGGAGGTAGCGGGAGTGGCTGAGCAGTTCTTC	15	-	TRBV5-6	TRBD2	TRBJ2-1
CASSTRQGSGYTF	TGTGCCAGCAGTACGAGACAGGGGAGCGGCTACACCTTC	13	-	TRBV27	TRBD1	TRBJ1-2
CASSSSTGRAYEQYF	TGTGCCAGCAGCTCGTCGACAGGGAGAGCATACGAGCAGTACTTC	15	-	TRBV7-2	TRBD1	TRBJ2-7
CSGFNPQQNTEAFF	TGCAGCGGCTTTAACCCGCAGCAAAACACTGAAGCTTTCTTT	14	-	TRBV29-1	-	TRBJ1-1
CASSSISGRGYNEQFF	TGTGCCAGCAGCTCAATTAGCGGGAGGGGTTATAATGAGCAGTTCTTC	16	few	TRBV11-2	TRBD2	TRBJ2-1
CAGGGGTEAFF	TGTGCCGGAGGGGGAGGCACTGAAGCTTTCTTT	11	-	TRBV2	-	TRBJ1-1
CASAPGQGADEQFF	TGTGCCAGCGCTCCGGGACAGGGGGCTGATGAGCAGTTCTTC	14	-	TRBV7-3	TRBD1	TRBJ2-1
CSARDLLVPDEQYF	TGCAGTGCTAGAGATCTATTAGTACCCGACGAGCAGTACTTC	14	once	TRBV20-1	-	TRBJ2-7
CASNRLAGGPEYNEQFF	TGTGCCAGTAACCGACTAGCGGGAGGGCCGGAGTACAATGAGCAGTTCTTC	17	once	TRBV19	TRBD2	TRBJ2-1
CSAREAGGDEQFF	TGCAGTGCTAGAGAAGCGGGAGGAGATGAGCAGTTCTTC	13	few	TRBV20-1	TRBD2	TRBJ2-1
CSARVGVGGYTF	TGCAGTGCTAGAGTGGGGGTGGGCGGCTACACCTTC	12	few	TRBV20-1	-	TRBJ1-2
CATSDSKGKGLNTEAFF	TGTGCCACCAGTGATTCTAAGGGGAAGGGGTTGAACACTGAAGCTTTCTTT	17	few	TRBV24-1	-	TRBJ1-1
CASSLEGRFIQYF	TGTGCCAGCAGTTTAGAAGGGCGCTTTATTCAGTACTTC	13	-	TRBV12-3/TRBV12-4	-	TRBJ2-4
CASSQGTATYEQYF	TGCGCCAGCAGCCAAGGCACCGCAACCTACGAGCAGTACTTC	14	-	TRBV4-1	-	TRBJ2-7
CASSPGRWAQETQYF	TGTGCCAGCAGCCCAGGACGGTGGGCCCAAGAGACCCAGTACTTC	15	-	TRBV5-6	-	TRBJ2-5
CASSYDKLAGYNEQFF	TGTGCCAGCAGTTATGACAAACTAGCGGGTTACAATGAGCAGTTCTTC	16	-	TRBV6-5	TRBD2	TRBJ2-1
CASSHPGLAGGPLTYEQYF	TGTGCCAGCAGTCACCCGGGACTAGCGGGAGGGCCCTTGACCTACGAGCAGTACTTC	19	few	TRBV28	TRBD2	TRBJ2-7
CASSSTLESAINNEQFF	TGTGCCAGCAGTTCCACCCTGGAGTCTGCGATTAACAATGAGCAGTTCTTC	17	-	TRBV6-5	-	TRBJ2-1
CATSRFLGGRSYEQYF	TGTGCCACCAGCAGATTCTTAGGGGGGAGGTCCTACGAGCAGTACTTC	16	-	TRBV15	-	TRBJ2-7
CASSLTITGYSNQPQHF	TGTGCCAGCAGCCTCACCATCACAGGCTATAGCAATCAGCCCCAGCATTTT	17	-	TRBV7-2	-	TRBJ1-5
CASSLGPPSGTYEQYF	TGCGCCAGCAGCTTGGGCCCCCCTAGCGGCACCTACGAGCAGTACTTC	16	-	TRBV5-1	TRBD2	TRBJ2-7
CASNGATDTQYF	TGTGCCAGTAACGGAGCGACAGATACGCAGTATTTT	12	-	TRBV19	-	TRBJ2-3
CATSRELRPDLLSNQPQHF	TGTGCCACCAGCAGAGAGCTTAGGCCGGATCTCCTTAGCAATCAGCCCCAGCATTTT	19	-	TRBV15	-	TRBJ1-5
CASTRCEAGTTDTQYF	TGTGCCAGCACCAGATGCGAAGCGGGAACCACAGATACGCAGTATTTT	16	-	TRBV5-6	TRBD2	TRBJ2-3
CASSIIAGETQYF	TGTGCCAGCAGCATTATAGCGGGAGAGACCCAGTACTTC	13	-	TRBV7-2	TRBD2	TRBJ2-5
CASSSRTGGFGVVNTEAFF	TGTGCCAGCAGTTCCAGGACAGGGGGCTTTGGGGTGGTGAACACTGAAGCTTTCTTT	19	-	TRBV6-5	TRBD1	TRBJ1-1
CASSYSNWGSGEQYF	TGTGCCAGCAGTTACTCGAATTGGGGATCCGGCGAGCAGTACTTC	15	-	TRBV6-5	-	TRBJ2-7
CASRPSGVQPQHF	TGTGCCAGCAGGCCCTCGGGGGTTCAGCCCCAGCATTTT	13	-	TRBV6-5	-	TRBJ1-5
CASSLGWASGDTQYF	TGTGCCAGCAGCTTAGGCTGGGCTAGCGGCGATACGCAGTATTTT	15	-	TRBV7-9	TRBD2	TRBJ2-3
CASSLRTGREQYF	TGTGCCAGCAGTCTCCGGACAGGGCGCGAGCAGTACTTC	13	few	TRBV27	TRBD1	TRBJ2-7
CASSLAGLAGNEQFF	TGTGCCAGCAGCTTAGCGGGACTAGCGGGTAATGAGCAGTTCTTC	15	-	TRBV7-9	TRBD2	TRBJ2-1
CASSSGGLTGELFF	TGTGCCAGCAGCTCCGGAGGGTTGACCGGGGAGCTGTTTTTT	14	few	TRBV7-9	-	TRBJ2-2
CAGEGPQETQYF	TGTGCGGGAGAGGGACCCCAAGAGACCCAGTACTTC	12	-	TRBV6-1	-	TRBJ2-5